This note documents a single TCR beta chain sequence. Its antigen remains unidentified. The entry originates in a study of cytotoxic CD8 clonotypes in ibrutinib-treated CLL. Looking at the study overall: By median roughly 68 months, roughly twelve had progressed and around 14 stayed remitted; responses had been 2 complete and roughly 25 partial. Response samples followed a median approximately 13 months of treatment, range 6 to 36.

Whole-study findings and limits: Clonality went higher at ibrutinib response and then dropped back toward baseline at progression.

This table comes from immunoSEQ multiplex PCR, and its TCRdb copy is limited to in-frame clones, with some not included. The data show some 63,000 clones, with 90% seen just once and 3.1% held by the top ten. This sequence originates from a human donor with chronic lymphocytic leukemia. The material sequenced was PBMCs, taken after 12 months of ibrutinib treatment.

CDR3 DNA: TGTGCCAGCAGCCGACACCTAGCGGGGGGATACAATGAGCAGTTCTTC. Amino acids: CASSRHLAGGYNEQFF. The rearrangement links TRBV7-2 to TRBJ2-1; TRBD2 matches 11 bases. Germline values: CDR1 SGHTA, CDR2 FQGNSA. The ends lost 5 bases at V and 4 bases at J; junction bases unmatched: 7. This CDR3 spans 16 amino acids.